The entry that follows covers one TCR beta chain sequence. This CDR3 is also generated by other DNA sequences in the sample. This record comes from a study of blood T cell repertoires in COVID-19. Authors' analysis steps: Amplified reference gene primers provided the basis for estimating nucleated cell counts. Clones were read by immunoSEQ multiplex PCR, and TCRdb kept only the in-frame ones, dropping some. That table is the source of V, J and clone size, and D and trimming were worked out from the DNA. The sample consists of approximately 160,000 clones, approximately 80% of them appearing once. This CDR3 spans 13 amino acids. The V gene lost 2 bases and the J gene lost 2 bases, with 7 bases spanning the gap. The germline CDR1 and CDR2 sequences are SGHDT and YYEEEE. Cohort 3 recovered donors had two negative PCRs, clearance, or symptom resolution.

The source is a man aged 40-50 years who had recovered from COVID-19. This chain links TRBV5-6 with TRBJ1-2; D is uncertain. Sequencing was carried out using PBMCs or T cells enriched from blood (not recorded which). The CDR3 coding sequence is TGTGCCAGCAGCTTAGAACAGAACTATGGCTACACCTTC. Translation gives CASSLEQNYGYTF.